The sequence of this TCR beta chain was determined in a study of blood T cell repertoires in COVID-19. Profiled with immunoSEQ multiplex PCR; TCRdb holds only in-frame clones, not every one. Seen here are 310,000 or so clones, around 91% observed once, and the top ten hold approximately 8.8%. Germline CDR1 ENHRY, CDR2 SYGVKD. V shed 4 bases, J shed 5 bases, and the junction held 4 bases outside the gene matches. The CDR3 length is 13 residues. Self-reported history from a screening survey and questionnaire set each donor's cohort. What the recovered Cohort 3 donors had was two negative PCRs, clearance, or symptom resolution.

This rearrangement joins TRBV10-3 to TRBJ2-5; TRBD1 aligns across 7 bases. This sequence originates from a woman between 40 and 50 years old who had recovered from COVID-19. Sample: PBMCs or T cells enriched from blood (not recorded which). CDR3 residues: CAISVDRVETQYF. The CDR3 DNA reads TGTGCCATCAGTGTAGACAGGGTGGAGACCCAGTACTTC.